This T cell receptor (beta chain) originates from a study of immune cell composition in non-small cell lung cancer. The repertoire was sequenced with immunoSEQ multiplex PCR; TCRdb's copy has only in-frame clones and lacks some. The repertoire holds 3,000 to 3,500 clones, with under 75% as singletons. The clonotype was recovered from a human donor with non-small cell lung cancer. The sample consisted of lung tumor tissue.

Here the CDR3 reads CASNLAGTSTDTQYF. The CDR3 bases are TGTGCCAGCAATCTAGCCGGCACTAGCACAGATACGCAGTATTTT. The chain combines TRBV28 with TRBJ2-3, with a possible D match to TRBD2 (5 bases). Germline CDR1 is MDHEN and CDR2 is SYDVKM. Trimming left V 7 bases short and J 0 bases short, with 14 bases between. The CDR3 totals 15 residues.